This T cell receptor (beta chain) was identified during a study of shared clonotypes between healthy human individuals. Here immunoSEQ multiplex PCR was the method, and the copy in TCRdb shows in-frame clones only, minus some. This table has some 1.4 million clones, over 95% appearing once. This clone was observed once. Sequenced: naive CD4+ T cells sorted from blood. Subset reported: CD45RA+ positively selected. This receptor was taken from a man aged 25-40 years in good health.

The CDR3 bases are TGCGCCAGCAGCTTGGTCCCGGGCGCGAACACCGGGGAGCTGTTTTTT. Amino acid sequence: CASSLVPGANTGELFF. The V and J genes are TRBV5-1 and TRBJ2-2; D is unclear. V lost 0 bases to trimming and J lost 0 bases, with 9 bases between them. Germline V gene lookup returns CDR1 SGHRS and CDR2 YFSETQ. CDR3 length equals 16 residues.